One and the same sample provided the 25 T cell receptor beta chains below, sequenced in a study of control samples from healthy donors and cancer patients. Clones were read by immunoSEQ multiplex PCR, and TCRdb kept only the in-frame ones, dropping some. The sample carries about 51,000 clones, approximately 91% recorded once. Source material: PBMCs. The origin of the receptors is a man aged 45-65 years with head and neck cancer.

V is TRBV25-1 and J is TRBJ2-5, with a weak D call TRBD2 (6 bases). CDR1 is MGHDK, CDR2 SYGVNS, per germline. CDR3 length: 13 amino acids. Trimming removed 5 bases at V and 5 bases at J, with 12 bases between. The CDR3 nucleotides read TGTGCCAGCAGTACCCCGGGGGTCGAGACCCAGTACTTC. This encodes CASSTPGVETQYF.

The chain has TRBV11-3 and TRBJ2-3, with TRBD2 as a possible D gene (7 bases). CDR1 and CDR2 from the germline V gene are SGHNT and YENEEA. This CDR3 has 14 amino acids. V shed 5 bases and J shed 1 base, with 10 bases lying between them. The CDR3 bases are TGTGCCAGCAGCGTAGGGGGGGGCACAGATACGCAGTATTTT. This sequence encodes CASSVGGGTDTQYF. Full variable domain (rest looked up from reference TRBV11-3 and TRBJ2-3): EAGVVQSPRYKIIEKKQPVAFWCNPISGHNTLYWYLQNLGQGPELLIRYENEEAVDDSQLPKDRFSAERLKGVDSTLKIQPAELGDSAVYLCASSVGGGTDTQYFGPGTRLTVL.

This chain links TRBV7-2 with TRBJ1-5, with TRBD1 matching over 9 bases. The CDR3 sequence is 18 residues long. With V trimmed by 0 bases and J by 1 base, 7 bases remained unmatched. The germline gives CDR1 SGHTA, CDR2 FQGNSA. This CDR3 reads CASSLAPGGTGSNQPQHF. The DNA for the CDR3 is TGTGCCAGCAGCTTAGCGCCTGGCGGGACAGGGAGCAATCAGCCCCAGCATTTT. Filled out from reference TRBV7-2 and TRBJ1-5, the complete variable domain reads GAGVSQSPSNKVTEKGKDVELRCDPISGHTALYWYRQSLGQGLEFLIYFQGNSAPDKSGLPSDRFSAERTGGSVSTLTIQRTQQEDSAVYLCASSLAPGGTGSNQPQHFGDGTRLSIL.

V usage is TRBV30 and J usage is TRBJ2-3, with TRBD2 identical over 10 bases. CDR1 and CDR2 from the germline V gene are GTSNPN and SVGIG (reference sequence). The CDR3 runs to 13 residues. V shed 0 bases and J 9 bases; nucleotides not matched to a gene: 3. CDR3 in DNA: TGTGCCTGGAGTGTTGGGACTAGCGAGACGCAGTATTTT. It translates to CAWSVGTSETQYF. Drawing the rest from reference TRBV30 and TRBJ2-3, the complete variable domain is SQTIHQWPATLVQPVGSPLSLECTVEGTSNPNLYWYRQAAGRGLQLLFYSVGIGQISSEVPQNLSASRPQDRQFILSSKKLLLSDSGFYLCAWSVGTSETQYFGPGTRLTVL.

This chain connects TRBV11-2 to TRBJ2-5, with 9 bases matching TRBD2. The CDR3 extends over 14 amino acids. The J segment lost 5 bases and the V segment lost 6 bases, leaving 7 bases of the junction unmatched. Per the germline V gene, CDR1 is SGHAT and CDR2 is FQNNGV. The DNA of the CDR3 is TGTGCCAGCAGACCCGGGACTAGCTCGGAGACCCAGTACTTC. Protein: CASRPGTSSETQYF.

The CDR3 spells CASSPGGAGGLDTQYF. The CDR3 region has the DNA TGTGCCAGCAGCCCTGGGGGGGCGGGGGGCCTAGATACGCAGTATTTT. V usage is TRBV3-1 (or the pseudogene TRBV3-2) and J usage is TRBJ2-3; 8 bases map to TRBD2. Germline loops: CDR1 LGHDT, CDR2 YNNKEL (reference sequence). With 4 bases clipped from V and 5 bases from J, the junction kept 11 bases outside the gene matches. This CDR3 has 16 amino acids.

The chain recombines TRBV21-1 with TRBJ1-1. TRBV21-1 is designated a pseudogene. The CDR3 spans 21 residues. For the CDR3, the DNA is TGTGCCAGCAGCGGGCCCCCAGGGATTTGGTGGGGGTGCCCATACAACACTGAAGCTTTCTTT. Translation gives CASSGPPGIWWGCPYNTEAFF.

This chain uses TRBV19 with TRBJ1-1, with unresolved D. V gave up 6 bases and J gave up 1 base, with 9 bases separating them. CDR1 LNHDA and CDR2 SQIVND come from the germline V gene (reference sequence). The CDR3 runs 13 residues. The DNA for the CDR3 is TGTGCCAGTAGCCCCTCCTGGAACACTGAAGCTTTCTTT. As protein: CASSPSWNTEAFF.

The chain has TRBV2 and TRBJ2-7, with 8 bases matching TRBD1. The ends lost 6 bases at V and 2 bases at J; junction bases unmatched: 9. CDR1 is SNHLY and CDR2 is FYNNEI in the germline V gene. The CDR3 is made up of 15 amino acids. Here the CDR3 reads CASRTGQDPPYEQYF. CDR3 in DNA: TGTGCCAGCAGAACGGGACAGGACCCTCCCTACGAGCAGTACTTC.

The rearrangement links TRBV6-6 to TRBJ1-4; D possibly corresponds to TRBD1 (5 bases). CDR1 is MNHNY and CDR2 is SVGAGI in the germline V gene (reference sequence). Between the trimmed V and J ends, which lost 8 bases and 6 bases, there was a span of 13 bases. This CDR3 region has 13 residues. As DNA, the CDR3 is TGTGCCAGCGGGGCGGAAACGTATGAAAAACTGTTTTTT. Translating it yields CASGAETYEKLFF.

A few counts support this clone. The chain employs TRBV5-1 and TRBJ1-2; D call uncertain. V lost 2 bases, J lost 8 bases, and 13 bases lay in between. The length of the CDR3 is 13 residues. Germline assignment: CDR1 SGHRS and CDR2 YFSETQ. CDR3 DNA: TGCGCCAGCAGCTTCGAGTCCCAAGGGGGCTACACCTTC. This sequence encodes CASSFESQGGYTF.

The genes are TRBV19 and TRBJ2-7; 14 bases match TRBD2. Germline CDR1 and CDR2: LNHDA and SQIVND (reference sequence). Trimming cost V 5 bases and J 6 bases; bases outside gene matches: 6. The CDR3 is 15 amino acids. In DNA form, the CDR3 reads TGTGCCAGTAGTCCGGGACTAGCGGGAGTCTTCGAGCAGTACTTC. Amino acids: CASSPGLAGVFEQYF.

V usage is TRBV3-1 (or the pseudogene TRBV3-2) and J usage is TRBJ2-3; 8 bases match TRBD2. Germline loops: CDR1 LGHDT, CDR2 YNNKEL (reference sequence). The CDR3 totals 12 residues. With V trimmed by 1 base and J by 9 bases, 0 bases remained unmatched. The CDR3 region has the DNA TGTGCCAGCAGCCAAGGGACTAGCACGCAGTATTTT. The encoded protein is CASSQGTSTQYF.

The chain couples TRBV6-6 to TRBJ2-7; TRBD1 aligns across 11 bases. V shed 4 bases, J shed 4 bases, and the junction held 6 bases outside the gene matches. The CDR3 totals 15 residues. Germline V lookup: CDR1 MNHNY, CDR2 SVGAGI (reference sequence). The CDR3 is CASSFGTGGKYEQYF. CDR3 nucleotides: TGTGCCAGCAGTTTCGGGACAGGGGGAAAGTACGAGCAGTACTTC.

This chain links TRBV21-1 with TRBJ2-7; the table calls TRBD1, which could not be checked here. TRBV21-1 is classified as a pseudogene. CDR3 length: 16 amino acids. CDR3 sequence reads: CASGTVFHSRGYEQYF. CDR3 bases: TGTGCCAGCGGGACAGTGTTTCATTCGCGGGGATACGAGCAGTACTTC.

This clone turned up a few times. The V gene is TRBV19, the J gene TRBJ2-3; the match to TRBD2 covers 7 bases. The germline V gene encodes CDR1 LNHDA and CDR2 SQIVND (reference sequence). J was trimmed by 0 bases and V by 5 bases; bases with no gene match: 11. The CDR3 sequence is 17 residues long. The chain's CDR3 is CASSPLRTSVSTDTQYF. CDR3 DNA: TGTGCCAGTAGTCCCCTGCGCACTAGCGTTAGCACAGATACGCAGTATTTT.

This chain links TRBV11-2 with TRBJ2-3; possible D gene TRBD2, 6 bases. Germline V CDR1 and CDR2: SGHAT, FQNNGV. The CDR3 covers 19 residues. V was cut by 5 bases and J by 1 base, with 25 bases left in between. Here the CDR3 reads CASSLGLVLPPRRTDTQYF. The CDR3 region has the DNA TGTGCCAGCAGCCTGGGACTTGTCCTTCCCCCTCGACGCACAGATACGCAGTATTTT. The entire variable domain, with the rest obtained from reference TRBV11-2 and TRBJ2-3, is as follows: EAGVAQSPRYKIIEKRQSVAFWCNPISGHATLYWYQQILGQGPKLLIQFQNNGVVDDSQLPKDRFSAERLKGVDSTLKIQPAKLEDSAVYLCASSLGLVLPPRRTDTQYFGPGTRLTVL.

This clone was recorded once. The chain combines TRBV5-1 with TRBJ1-1, with D possibly being TRBD1 (5 bases). CDR3 length: 14 amino acids. V lost 7 bases and J lost 7, with 20 bases in between. Germline V gives CDR1 SGHRS, CDR2 YFSETQ. The CDR3 sequence: CASAPGDVVVEAFF. The CDR3 DNA follows: TGCGCCAGCGCTCCCGGGGACGTTGTCGTTGAAGCTTTCTTT.

The chain is built from TRBV6-5 and TRBJ2-7, with 11 bases that match TRBD1. The germline V gene encodes CDR1 MNHEY and CDR2 SVGAGI. The CDR3 has 14 amino acids. Trimming removed 6 bases from V and 7 bases from J; junction bases left unmatched: 8. The CDR3 loop is CASRRGQGAPEQYF. CDR3 in DNA: TGTGCCAGCAGGAGAGGACAGGGGGCGCCTGAGCAGTACTTC.

The chain employs TRBV19 and TRBJ1-1; D is uncertain. Trimming shortened V by 3 bases and J by 2 bases, and 10 bases separated the two germline ends. The CDR3 length is 14 residues. The germline gives CDR1 LNHDA, CDR2 SQIVND (reference sequence). CDR3 amino acids: CASSISRPNTEAFF. Written as DNA, the CDR3 is TGTGCCAGTAGTATTTCACGGCCCAACACTGAAGCTTTCTTT.

The genes are TRBV7-9 and TRBJ1-2; a possible D gene is TRBD1 (5 bases). The CDR3 runs to 14 residues. V was trimmed by 5 bases and J by 8 bases, leaving 18 bases between them. CDR1 is SEHNR and CDR2 is FQNEAQ in the germline V gene (reference sequence). This CDR3 is CASSPIRRGGGYTF. The CDR3 DNA is TGTGCCAGCAGCCCAATAAGAAGGGGAGGAGGCTACACCTTC.

The V and J genes are TRBV5-8 and TRBJ2-2; maybe TRBD1 (5 bases). V was shortened by 2 bases and J by 7 bases, with 9 bases between the two germline ends. The V gene's germline CDR1 is SGHTS and CDR2 YDEGEE. The CDR3 spans 13 residues. The CDR3 bases are TGTGCCAGCAGCTTTACAGGTTTCGGGGAGCTGTTTTTT. Translation: CASSFTGFGELFF.

The chain links TRBV5-6 to TRBJ1-2, with 8 bases identical to TRBD1. CDR1 is SGHDT, CDR2 YYEEEE, per germline. This CDR3 comprises 11 residues. J was trimmed by 12 bases and V by 4 bases; bases with no gene match: 5. The CDR3 loop reads CASSIRQGNTF. Written as DNA, the CDR3 is TGTGCCAGCAGCATCAGACAGGGGAACACCTTC.

V and J are TRBV29-1 and TRBJ2-3; 9 nucleotides match TRBD1. With 4 bases clipped from V and 3 bases from J, the junction kept 5 bases outside the gene matches. CDR3 length: 14 residues. Germline CDR1 SQVTM, CDR2 ANQGSEA. The CDR3 bases are TGCAGCGTTGCCGGGACAGGGTATACAGATACGCAGTATTTT. It specifies CSVAGTGYTDTQYF.

The genes are TRBV14 and TRBJ2-5, with D possibly matching TRBD2 (6 bases). Germline CDR1 is SGHDN and CDR2 is FVKESK. The V end was cut by 4 bases, the J end by 7 bases, with 19 bases between. The CDR3 is made up of 15 amino acids. This CDR3 is CASSREASPGGTQYF. In DNA form, the CDR3 reads TGTGCCAGCAGCCGGGAGGCTAGTCCCGGTGGGACCCAGTACTTC.